This record concerns one T cell receptor (beta chain) sequence. The sample holds a few counts of this clonotype. Its antigen has not been determined. No much larger clonotype is one base removed from it; base qualities were not supplied. The entry originates in a study of blood T cells in healthy people across ages (dated by TCRdb to about 2015). Regarding the complete study: In model experiments, roughly one uniquely barcoded TCR beta cDNA molecule per two T cells was captured by template switching. Using the same blood draw, the study looked at two additional independent replicas of 1 million unique cDNA reads for two donors, one aged 18 to 30 and the other aged 80 or older. Donors of different ages were randomly distributed across sequencing lanes to avoid experimental bias. The donors were divided into four age groups: young (average around 17 years), middle-aged (approximately 39), aged (approximately 64) and long-lived (around 87). Using deep sequencing normalized with unique cDNA molecular identifiers, the study measured how TCR beta repertoire diversity changes with age.

The receptor library was made with 5' RACE. A second PCR of roughly 7 to 11 cycles was performed with a sample-barcoded 5' primer and a J-beta primer mix. A unique molecular identifier was introduced onto each TCR beta cDNA molecule by a template-switch 5' adaptor carrying 12 random nucleotides. Each sample yielded at least 2.5 million CDR3-containing paired-end reads. The Mint cDNA synthesis kit, primed by a TRBC-specific oligonucleotide, was used to synthesize first-strand cDNA from all RNA. Following uracil-DNA glycosylase treatment, all cDNA underwent a first 18-cycle PCR with the universal primers M1SS and BC2_uni_R. The authors processed their data as follows. For normalization, 1 million high-quality reads, each with a distinct molecular identifier, were randomly selected from each sample. Instead of being binned into consensus sequences, reads that shared molecular identifiers were thrown out. MiTCR, run with a Q25 quality threshold and the strictest error-elimination algorithm, handled CDR3 identification, clonotype clustering and error correction. A nonparametric unseen species model using Euler transformation provided a lower-bound estimate of total TCR beta diversity. TCRdb's own reprocessing of the public reads used fastp at Q25 and MiXCR and kept productive beta chains. Records with the same CDR3 protein are collapsed into one entry carrying the most frequent genes and DNA. TCRdb, not the original authors, processed these V and J calls. The sample table holds approximately 2,000,000 distinct CDR3 sequences, of which 39% were seen once. The ten largest make up about 21% of the sample.

As encoded in the germline V gene, CDR1 is SGHTA while CDR2 is FQGNSA. From the cysteine up to the phenylalanine, the CDR3 has a length of 15 residues. Left in the record is the CDR3 DNA by itself, 45 bases read in frame from the first base. V lost 5 bases and J lost 5 bases; the stretch between them is 19 bases long. Paper-wide results and their limitations: Donor CMV infection status was unknown, potentially confounding age-related changes in expanded clonotypes. The percentage of naive T cells measured by flow cytometry correlated strongly with observed TCR beta diversity. Estimates of total diversity based on one million sequenced T cells were considered lower bounds and underestimates. Conclusive comparison of naive and antigen-experienced compartments was prevented by the profiling of bulk unsorted PBMCs. As age increased, observed TCR beta diversity per million T cells dropped in a roughly linear way, and a significant reduction was already evident by age about 36. The long-lived group showed more naive CD4+ T cells, fewer expanded clones and increased TCR diversity than the aged group, suggesting age selection.

Donors were 35 to 40 systemically healthy Caucasian individuals from Russia aged roughly 6 to 90 years. Each donor gave roughly 9 milliliters of peripheral blood, drawn into EDTA-treated Vacutainer tubes. PBMCs were isolated by Ficoll-Paque density-gradient centrifugation, with at least 7 million obtained per sample. Total RNA, at least 6 micrograms per sample, was extracted from PBMCs with Trizol reagent. Naive CD45RAhigh/CD27high T cell percentages were measured by flow cytometry on a PBMC aliquot from every donor. Sequencing input: blood. The source of this sequence is a human donor in good health. This sequence uses TRBV7-2 and TRBJ2-7; a tentative D match to TRBD2 spans 5 bases. The nucleotides are TGTGCCAGCAGCCCTACGTCGGGGTGGCGCAACGAGCAGTACTTC. Its product reads: CASSPTSGWRNEQYF.